The next 5 T cell receptor beta chains were all read from a single sample in a study of blood T cell repertoires in COVID-19. Measured with immunoSEQ multiplex PCR; TCRdb has only the in-frame clones, and not every one. In the table there are around 290,000 clones, 90% of which are singletons. Sequencing used PBMCs or T cells enriched from blood (not recorded which). Receptor source: a woman aged 25 to 39 who had recovered from COVID-19.

This clone was detected only once. This chain connects TRBV7-3 to TRBJ2-1; the match to TRBD2 covers 8 bases. The V segment lost 1 base and the J segment 9 bases; nucleotides outside the gene matches: 8. Germline V gene lookup returns CDR1 SGHTA and CDR2 FQGTGA. CDR3 length: 15 amino acids. CDR3 in DNA: TGTGCCAGCAGCTTAAAACCCCTCGCGGGAGGTGAGCAGTTCTTC. Protein product: CASSLKPLAGGEQFF.

The chain recombines TRBV28 with TRBJ2-5, with 7 bases identical to TRBD2. CDR3 length: 16 amino acids. J gave up 2 bases and V 3 bases, and 9 bases lay outside the gene matches. Germline V lookup: CDR1 MDHEN, CDR2 SYDVKM. The CDR3 loop is CASSFVVSGLQETQYF. The CDR3 nucleotides read TGTGCCAGCAGTTTTGTAGTTAGCGGGCTTCAAGAGACCCAGTACTTC.

This chain connects TRBV7-9 to TRBJ2-1; perhaps TRBD2 as D (6 bases). V was pared by 5 bases and J by 3 bases, with 14 bases between. The V gene's germline CDR1 is SEHNR and CDR2 FQNEAQ (reference sequence). The CDR3 contains 15 residues. The CDR3 region has the DNA TGTGCCAGCAGCACCGGGAGTACAGTCTACAATGAGCAGTTCTTC. Its translation is CASSTGSTVYNEQFF. Variable domain in full (rest from reference TRBV7-9 and TRBJ2-1): DTGVSQNPRHKITKRGQNVTFRCDPISEHNRLYWYRQTLGQGPEFLTYFQNEAQLEKSRLLSDRFSAERPKGSFSTLEIQRTEQGDSAMYLCASSTGSTVYNEQFFGPGTRLTVL.

J is TRBJ1-2 and V is TRBV6-4; D is unresolved. Germline V CDR1 and CDR2: MRHNA, SNTAGT. Trimming pared 2 bases from V and 2 bases from J, leaving 6 bases between. The CDR3 runs 13 residues. CDR3 nucleotides: TGTGCCAGCAGTGACGGCGGGAACTATGGCTACACCTTC. Translated, it gives CASSDGGNYGYTF.

V and J are TRBV27 and TRBJ1-1; 9 nucleotides match TRBD1. V was pared by 4 bases and J by 2 bases, with 5 bases of the junction left unmatched. The CDR3 length is 15 residues. CDR1 and CDR2 (germline): MNHEY, SMNVEV (reference sequence). CDR3 in DNA: TGTGCCAGCAGTTGGACAGGGGCGACCAACACTGAAGCTTTCTTT. Its translation is CASSWTGATNTEAFF.